The sequence of this TCR beta chain was determined in a study of T cells in Graves' hyperthyroidism and ophthalmopathy. Whole-study findings and limits: Peripheral blood also featured most of the thyroid clonotypes expanded above 0.001. A 13 V-J model separated ophthalmopathy from stable hyperthyroidism.

Authors of the study amplified TCR beta CDR3 regions from RNA transcripts. An initial round of RT-PCR targeting the TCR CDR3 relied on the HTBI primer set. TCRdb re-derived calls from the multiplex PCR reads in MiXCR, one entry per CDR3 protein. The data contain a few hundred thousand distinct CDR3 sequences, about 45% of them singletons. This clonotype has just one count. Its target is not known. V trimming: 6 bases; J trimming: 1 base; junction bases outside the gene matches: 4. The CDR3 length is 14 residues. CDR1 is SGHVS, CDR2 FQNEAQ, per germline. Patients aged 18 to 65 had newly diagnosed hyperthyroidism lasting under 2 months. Diagnosis relied on clinical symptoms, serum thyroxine and TRAb, thyroid ultrasound and orbital computed tomography.

The chain couples TRBV7-8 to TRBJ1-1, with 8 bases matching TRBD1. The sample was peripheral blood or thyroid tissue (not recorded which). The clonotype originates from a woman aged 18-35 years with Graves' hyperthyroidism. The CDR3 loop reads CASRDRARNTEAFF. The CDR3, as DNA: TGTGCCAGCAGGGACAGGGCTCGGAACACTGAAGCTTTCTTT.